Listed below are T cell receptor beta chains from one sample, sequenced in a study of T cells after yellow fever vaccination. Each CDR3 protein is one row after TCRdb ran MiXCR on the 5' RACE reads. This table holds a few hundred thousand distinct CDR3 sequences, around 3.9% found once. Sequencing was performed on PBMCs, taken 5 days after the yellow fever booster vaccination. Every receptor here comes from a man aged 18 to 29 who received the YFV17D yellow fever vaccine. Both conserved end residues are part of each CDR3. D genes are given only for firm matches. Size is omitted from some rows. Given values are once, few, many or a class for expanded clones.

J: TRBJ2-3; D: TRBD2; size: many; V: TRBV5-1; length: 15; DNA: TGCGCCAGCAGCCCCAACGGGGGGGGGAGTGATACGCAGTATTTT; CDR3: CASSPNGGGSDTQYF
J: TRBJ2-5; D: TRBD2; size: many; V: TRBV9; length: 14; DNA: TGTGCCAGCAGCGCCCGGGGGGTCCAAGAGACCCAGTACTTC; CDR3: CASSARGVQETQYF
J: TRBJ1-1; D: TRBD1; size: many; V: TRBV29-1; length: 13; DNA: TGCAGCGGGACAGGGGAGGTCGGCACTGAAGCTTTCTTT; CDR3: CSGTGEVGTEAFF
J: TRBJ1-6; D: NA; size: few; V: TRBV12-3/TRBV12-4; length: 19; DNA: TGTGCCAGCAGTATCCGGGACACGGTGACGTTCTCCTATAATTCACCCCTCCACTTT; CDR3: CASSIRDTVTFSYNSPLHF
J: TRBJ2-1; D: TRBD1; size: many; V: TRBV7-2; length: 14; DNA: TGTGCCAGCACCCGGACAGGGATTCTCAATGAGCAGTTCTTC; CDR3: CASTRTGILNEQFF
J: TRBJ1-1; D: NA; size: NA; V: TRBV20-1; length: 10; DNA: TGCAGTGCTAGTTTGGACGTGGCTTTCTTT; CDR3: CSASLDVAFF
J: TRBJ2-1; D: TRBD2; size: NA; V: TRBV6-6; length: 14; DNA: TGTGCCAGCAGTTACTCAGCGGGGGGCAATGAGCAGTTCTTC; CDR3: CASSYSAGGNEQFF
J: TRBJ1-5; D: NA; size: few; V: TRBV27; length: 13; DNA: TGTGCCAGCAGTTCCCACCCCGAACAGCCCCAGCATTTT; CDR3: CASSSHPEQPQHF
J: TRBJ2-4; D: TRBD1; size: NA; V: TRBV7-9; length: 13; DNA: TGTGCCAGCAGCGGGGGACAGGAAAACATTCAGTACTTC; CDR3: CASSGGQENIQYF
J: TRBJ2-5; D: TRBD1; size: few; V: TRBV20-1; length: 14; DNA: TGCAGTGCTAGAGATCGGACAGGGCCATGGACCCAGTACTTC; CDR3: CSARDRTGPWTQYF
J: TRBJ2-2; D: TRBD2; size: many; V: TRBV5-1; length: 16; DNA: TGCGCCAGCAGCTCCCAAACGGGGGGGCAACCCGGGGAGCTGTTTTTT; CDR3: CASSSQTGGQPGELFF
J: TRBJ1-6; D: NA; size: NA; V: TRBV19; length: 13; DNA: TGTGCCAGTAGACCAGGGTGGAATTCACCCCTCCACTTT; CDR3: CASRPGWNSPLHF
J: TRBJ1-6; D: NA; size: few; V: TRBV5-1; length: 17; DNA: TGCGCCAGCAGCTCGGGTCCTCAAGAGGGTGGGAATTCACCCCTCCACTTT; CDR3: CASSSGPQEGGNSPLHF
J: TRBJ2-4; D: NA; size: NA; V: TRBV5-1; length: 13; DNA: TGCGCCAGCAGCTTGGGGGATCCAAACATTCAGTACTTC; CDR3: CASSLGDPNIQYF
J: TRBJ2-3; D: NA; size: few; V: TRBV7-3; length: 15; DNA: TGTGCCAGCAGCTTAAGGTCGGGGGGCCTGGATACGCAGTATTTT; CDR3: CASSLRSGGLDTQYF
J: TRBJ1-1; D: TRBD1; size: many; V: TRBV5-1; length: 15; DNA: TGCGCCAGCAGCTACCAGGGGGCGATTAACACTGAAGCTTTCTTT; CDR3: CASSYQGAINTEAFF
J: TRBJ2-7; D: TRBD1; size: NA; V: TRBV12-3/TRBV12-4; length: 14; DNA: TGTGCCAGCAGCCCTTACAGGGGTTCCTACGAGCAGTACTTC; CDR3: CASSPYRGSYEQYF
J: TRBJ2-5; D: NA; size: NA; V: TRBV19; length: 12; DNA: TGTGCCAGTAGAGGGCCTTGGGAGACCCAGTACTTC; CDR3: CASRGPWETQYF
J: TRBJ2-1; D: TRBD1; size: many; V: TRBV27; length: 16; DNA: TGTGCCAGCAGTTTCTTGGCGACAGGGTATAGGAATGAGCAGTTCTTC; CDR3: CASSFLATGYRNEQFF
J: TRBJ2-1; D: NA; size: few; V: TRBV18; length: 14; DNA: TGTGCCAGCCCCCGAGGAGGGCTCGACAATGAGCAGTTCTTC; CDR3: CASPRGGLDNEQFF
J: TRBJ2-3; D: TRBD1; size: few; V: TRBV5-1; length: 14; DNA: TGCGCCAGCAGCCAGGACAGGGGTTGGGATACGCAGTATTTT; CDR3: CASSQDRGWDTQYF
J: TRBJ2-3; D: TRBD2; size: many; V: TRBV5-6; length: 13; DNA: TGTGCCAGCAGGCGGGGGGAGGCAGATACGCAGTATTTT; CDR3: CASRRGEADTQYF
J: TRBJ1-1; D: NA; size: few; V: TRBV12-3/TRBV12-4; length: 9; DNA: TGTGCCAGCAGTTACTCGAATTTCTTT; CDR3: CASSYSNFF